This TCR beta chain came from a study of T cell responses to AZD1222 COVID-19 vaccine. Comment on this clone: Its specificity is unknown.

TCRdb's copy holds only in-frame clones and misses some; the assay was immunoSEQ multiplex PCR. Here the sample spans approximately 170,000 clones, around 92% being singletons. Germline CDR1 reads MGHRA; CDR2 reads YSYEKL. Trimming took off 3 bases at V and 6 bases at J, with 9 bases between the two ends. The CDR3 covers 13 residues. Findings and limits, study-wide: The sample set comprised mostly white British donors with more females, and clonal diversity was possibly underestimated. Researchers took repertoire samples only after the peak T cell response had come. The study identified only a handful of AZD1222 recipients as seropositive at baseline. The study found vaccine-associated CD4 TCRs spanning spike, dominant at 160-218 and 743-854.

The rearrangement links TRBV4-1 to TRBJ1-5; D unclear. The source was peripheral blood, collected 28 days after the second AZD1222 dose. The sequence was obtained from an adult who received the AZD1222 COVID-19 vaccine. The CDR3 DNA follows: TGCGCCAGCAGCCAGGTCTTCACTCAGCCCCAGCATTTT. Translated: CASSQVFTQPQHF.